This is a list of T cell receptor beta chains from one sample in a study of shared clonotypes between healthy human individuals. Assay used: immunoSEQ multiplex PCR; TCRdb lists only in-frame clones, some missing. The sample shows around 2,000,000 clones, 90% to 95% of them seen only once. Sequenced material: naive CD8+ T cells from PBMCs. The receptors shown here come from a man younger than 35 in good health. Some clones in this sample may be carry-over from other donors' samples. CDR3s include the opening cysteine and the closing phenylalanine or tryptophan. Each record gives: clone size, D gene, V gene, J gene, CDR3 protein, CDR3 DNA. The D gene is left open where the match is weak. The size of a clone is reported for some rows only, either as once, few or many, or as a class for expanded clones.

.	.	TRBV6-1	TRBJ2-7	CASSEVAWVYEQYF	TGTGCCAGCAGTGAAGTGGCATGGGTCTACGAGCAGTACTTC
.	.	TRBV6-5	TRBJ1-2	CASSYSQAPTGGYTF	TGTGCCAGCAGTTACTCCCAGGCCCCGACGGGTGGCTACACCTTC
.	TRBD2	TRBV9	TRBJ2-7	CASSTNEAGGRGYEQYF	TGTGCCAGCAGCACCAACGAGGCGGGGGGCCGGGGATACGAGCAGTACTTC
.	.	TRBV9	TRBJ2-4	CASSAGVYGKNIQYF	TGTGCCAGCAGCGCTGGGGTCTACGGGAAAAACATTCAGTACTTC
.	.	TRBV5-1	TRBJ1-1	CASRWAGTGTEAFF	TGCGCCAGCAGGTGGGCGGGTACGGGCACTGAAGCTTTCTTT
once	TRBD1	TRBV27	TRBJ1-1	CASRQGWENTEAFF	TGTGCCAGCCGACAGGGCTGGGAGAACACTGAAGCTTTCTTT
.	.	TRBV4-1	TRBJ1-1	CASRPGSEAEAFF	TGCGCCAGTCGGCCGGGGTCGGAGGCTGAAGCTTTCTTT
.	.	TRBV7-9	TRBJ1-3	CASSPEVRYSGNTIYF	TGTGCCAGCAGCCCAGAGGTCAGATACTCTGGAAACACCATATATTTT
.	TRBD1	TRBV2	TRBJ1-5	CASSERGQGWGNQPQHF	TGTGCCAGCAGTGAACGGGGACAGGGTTGGGGCAATCAGCCCCAGCATTTT
once	TRBD1	TRBV18	TRBJ1-2	CASSPPAWDREGSTYGYTF	TGTGCCAGCTCACCACCGGCCTGGGACAGGGAGGGATCCACCTATGGCTACACCTTC
.	TRBD1	TRBV19	TRBJ2-2	CASSLGTALGELFF	TGTGCCAGTAGTCTAGGGACAGCCTTAGGGGAGCTGTTTTTT
.	.	TRBV7-9	TRBJ2-1	CASSSPDQVIYNEQFF	TGTGCCAGCAGCTCCCCCGATCAGGTAATTTACAATGAGCAGTTCTTC
.	.	TRBV27	TRBJ2-3	CASSLSFPEGIDTQYF	TGTGCCAGCAGTTTATCGTTCCCAGAGGGGATCGATACGCAGTATTTT
.	.	TRBV6-1	TRBJ1-5	CASSDLQPQHF	TGTGCCAGCAGTGATCTTCAGCCCCAGCATTTT
.	TRBD2	TRBV27	TRBJ2-2	CASTTGGGNTGELFF	TGTGCCAGCACAACGGGGGGTGGTAACACCGGGGAGCTGTTTTTT
.	.	TRBV14	TRBJ2-1	CASSQETSPYNEQFF	TGTGCCAGCAGCCAAGAAACTAGCCCCTACAATGAGCAGTTCTTC
once	TRBD2	TRBV7-9	TRBJ2-3	CASSSVAGGRTQYF	TGTGCCAGCAGCTCCGTAGCGGGAGGAAGAACGCAGTATTTT
.	.	TRBV9	TRBJ2-3	CASSHELDPRDSDTDTQYF	TGTGCCAGCAGCCACGAACTTGATCCCCGGGACTCCGACACAGATACGCAGTATTTT
.	TRBD1	TRBV5-1	TRBJ2-7	CASSPRTGPSSYEQYF	TGCGCCAGCAGCCCAAGGACAGGGCCCTCCTCCTACGAGCAGTACTTC
once	TRBD1	TRBV4-1	TRBJ2-7	CASSQGQGAYEQYF	TGCGCCAGCAGCCAGGGACAGGGGGCTTACGAGCAGTACTTC
.	.	TRBV15	TRBJ1-2	CATSGEGGYTF	TGTGCCACCAGCGGAGAAGGAGGCTACACCTTC
once	.	TRBV2	TRBJ2-3	CATPAAVPTDTQYF	TGTGCCACTCCCGCGGCGGTCCCCACAGATACGCAGTATTTT
.	TRBD1	TRBV4-3	TRBJ2-7	CASSQDTSGTGSYEQYF	TGCGCCAGCAGCCAAGATACCTCCGGGACAGGGTCCTACGAGCAGTACTTC
.	.	TRBV7-2	TRBJ1-1	CASRWTPDGHEAFF	TGTGCCAGCAGGTGGACCCCAGACGGCCATGAAGCTTTCTTT